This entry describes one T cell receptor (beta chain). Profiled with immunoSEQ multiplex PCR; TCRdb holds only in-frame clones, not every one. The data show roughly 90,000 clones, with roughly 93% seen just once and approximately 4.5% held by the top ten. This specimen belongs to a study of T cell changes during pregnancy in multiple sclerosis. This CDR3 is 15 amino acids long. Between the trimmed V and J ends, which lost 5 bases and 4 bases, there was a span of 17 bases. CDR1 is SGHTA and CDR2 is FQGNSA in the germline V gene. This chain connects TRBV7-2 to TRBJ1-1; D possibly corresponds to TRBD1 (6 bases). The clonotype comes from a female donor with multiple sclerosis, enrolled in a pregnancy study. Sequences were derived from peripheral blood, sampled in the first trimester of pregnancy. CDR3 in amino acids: CASSLPHRVSTEAFF. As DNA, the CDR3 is TGTGCCAGCAGCCTCCCCCACAGGGTGAGCACTGAAGCTTTCTTT.